Listed below are T cell receptor beta chains from one sample, sequenced in a study of siplizumab effects on memory and regulatory T cells. The protocol was immunoSEQ multiplex PCR, while the TCRdb copy is restricted to in-frame clones and leaves out a portion. This sample carries about 91,000 clones, roughly 95% of them seen once, and the ten largest clones take roughly 0.033%. The sample comprised naive CD4+ T cells sorted from blood. The receptors shown here come from a human donor in good health. The CDR3 runs from the conserved cysteine through the conserved F or W. The D gene is left open where the match is weak. Size is stated for part of the rows, as once, few or many counts, or as a class when the clone is expanded.

d_gene	abundance	v_gene	j_gene	CDR3nt	CDR3aa
TRBD1	NA	TRBV4-2	TRBJ2-2	TGTGCCAGCAGCCAAGGAAAAGGGGGCTCCAACACCGGGGAGCTGTTTTTT	CASSQGKGGSNTGELFF
TRBD2	NA	TRBV7-9	TRBJ2-7	TGTGCCAGCAGCTTAGTGGGAGGGTTGGAGCAGTACTTC	CASSLVGGLEQYF
TRBD2	NA	TRBV7-2	TRBJ2-5	TGTGCCAGCAGCTTACAGGGTAGCGGGGGGAGTGAGACCCAGTACTTC	CASSLQGSGGSETQYF
NA	NA	TRBV29-1	TRBJ2-1	TGCAGCGTTGCGGTTTTAGGCCCGCGGACCTCCCGGATCAATGAGCAGTTCTTC	CSVAVLGPRTSRINEQFF
NA	NA	TRBV19	TRBJ1-5	TGTGCCAGTAGGTTGGGGTTCGGTCAGCCCCAGCATTTT	CASRLGFGQPQHF
TRBD1	NA	TRBV7-8	TRBJ1-2	TGTGCCAGCAGCTCGACCGGGACAGTCTATGGCTACACCTTC	CASSSTGTVYGYTF
NA	once	TRBV18	TRBJ1-3	TGTGCCAGCTCACCAGTCGGGGGGACCGGAAACACCATATATTTT	CASSPVGGTGNTIYF
TRBD1	once	TRBV15	TRBJ2-3	TGTGCCACCAGCAGAGATAGACAGGGCTCAGATACGCAGTATTTT	CATSRDRQGSDTQYF
NA	NA	TRBV5-1	TRBJ2-2	TGCGCCAGCAGCTTGGGAACGGGGAACACCGGGGAGCTGTTTTTT	CASSLGTGNTGELFF
NA	NA	TRBV5-1	TRBJ2-2	TGCGCCAGCAGCTTGGACAGAGCCACCGGGGAGCTGTTTTTT	CASSLDRATGELFF
NA	NA	TRBV5-4	TRBJ1-5	TGTGCCAGCAGCGCAGGGACAAGTAGCAATCAGCCCCAGCATTTT	CASSAGTSSNQPQHF
TRBD1	NA	TRBV18	TRBJ1-2	TGTGCCAGCTCACCCGGGACAGGCGATAACTATGGCTACACCTTC	CASSPGTGDNYGYTF
TRBD1	NA	TRBV18	TRBJ2-3	TGTGCCAGCTCCCTCGGACAGGGGGCGCTAGATACGCAGTATTTT	CASSLGQGALDTQYF
NA	NA	TRBV5-1	TRBJ2-5	TGCGCCAGCAGCAACCAAGAGACCCAGTACTTC	CASSNQETQYF
TRBD2	NA	TRBV28	TRBJ2-3	TGTGCCAGCAGTAGCGGGGGGGCCACAGATACGCAGTATTTT	CASSSGGATDTQYF
NA	NA	TRBV11-2	TRBJ1-3	TGTGCCAGCAGCTTAGACAGGTCCACGGTCCTCGGAAACACCATATATTTT	CASSLDRSTVLGNTIYF
NA	few	TRBV9	TRBJ1-1	TGTGCCAGCAGCGTAGAGGGTAGGTTGAACACTGAAGCTTTCTTT	CASSVEGRLNTEAFF
NA	NA	TRBV2	TRBJ1-2	TGTGCCAGCAGTGTGGGGGGCGCATCGGATGGCTACACCTTC	CASSVGGASDGYTF
NA	NA	TRBV21-1	TRBJ2-5	TGTGCCAGCAGCAAAGACAGAGTTAGCGGGGGGGCCTGGGAGACCCAGTACTTC	CASSKDRVSGGAWETQYF
TRBD1	NA	TRBV19	TRBJ1-1	TGTGCCAGCCGACAGGGGGCCATGAACACTGAAGCTTTCTTT	CASRQGAMNTEAFF
NA	NA	TRBV6-5	TRBJ2-5	TGTGCCAGCGGACCGATTTTGGAGACCCAGTACTTC	CASGPILETQYF
NA	NA	TRBV21-1	TRBJ1-2	TGTGCCAGCAGCAGACGTTGGTGTAGGGGCGTAGTGTCCCACTATGGCTACACCTTC	CASSRRWCRGVVSHYGYTF
TRBD1	NA	TRBV10-2	TRBJ1-2	TGCGCCAGCAGTGATACGGCAGGGGGATATGGCTACACCTTC	CASSDTAGGYGYTF
TRBD1	NA	TRBV19	TRBJ2-2	TGTGCCACCCGACAGGGGGCTTCGACAGGCACCGGGGAGCTGTTTTTT	CATRQGASTGTGELFF
NA	NA	TRBV9	TRBJ2-5	TGTGCCAGCAGCACCCGACCTCAAGAGACCCAGTACTTC	CASSTRPQETQYF
NA	NA	TRBV29-1	TRBJ2-6	TGCAGCGTTGGACTGGACTCTGGGGCCAACGTCCTGACTTTC	CSVGLDSGANVLTF
NA	NA	TRBV6-6	TRBJ1-4	TGTGCCAGCAGTTACTTTGGAGGGTCAACTAATGAAAAACTGTTTTTT	CASSYFGGSTNEKLFF
NA	NA	TRBV4-3	TRBJ1-2	TGCGCCAGCAGCCCCCGTCAGGGGATCGGCTACACCTTC	CASSPRQGIGYTF
TRBD2	NA	TRBV27	TRBJ2-3	TGTGCCAGCAGTTTATTGGGGGGGAGTAGAGATACGCAGTATTTT	CASSLLGGSRDTQYF
NA	NA	TRBV30	TRBJ1-2	TGTGCCTGGACGGCGCACTACAAACGGGGCTACACCTTC	CAWTAHYKRGYTF